This T cell receptor beta chain was sequenced in a study of blood T cell repertoires in COVID-19. Study as a whole: The United States, Italy and Spain were the sources of the acute and convalescent COVID-19 samples.

Original methodology: By means of reference gene primer amplification, nucleated cell counts were estimated. The table came from immunoSEQ multiplex PCR; TCRdb's copy has only in-frame clones and leaves some out. That table gives V, J and clone size, and the DNA gave D and trimming. Of 90,000 to 120,000 clones listed, about 87% are singletons. The trim removed 6 bases at V and 1 base at J, leaving 20 bases unmatched. CDR3 length equals 19 residues. Germline V gene sequence: CDR1 SGHTA, CDR2 FQGNSA. The V and J genes are TRBV7-2 and TRBJ1-1; TRBD1 matches 7 bases. This TCR was recovered from a man aged 50 to 59 with active or convalescent COVID-19. Source material: peripheral blood. In DNA form, the CDR3 reads TGTGCCAGCAGGCGGACCCGGGGACAGAGTCGATATTGGAACACTGAAGCTTTCTTT. Translating gives CASRRTRGQSRYWNTEAFF.